These T cell receptor beta chains were read from a single sample in a study of tumor and adjacent non-tumor tissue in lung cancer. MiXCR, run by TCRdb on the multiplex PCR reads, gives a single entry per CDR3 protein. The table has 94,000 or so distinct CDR3 sequences, around 76% seen once. Sequencing was performed on distant non-tumor lung tissue. The receptor set was obtained from a woman in her forties or fifties with non-small cell lung cancer. Each CDR3 is given with its conserved first and last residue. The D gene is left open where the match is weak. Expanded clones get a size class; other rows say once, few or many, or leave the size out.

V	D	J	size	DNA	CDR3
TRBV10-2	-	TRBJ2-2	-	TGCGCCAGCAGTACTAGCAGGAGCATCGGGGAGCTATTTTTT	CASSTSRSIGELFF
TRBV11-2	-	TRBJ2-7	-	TGTGTCAGCAGCATGACGGACACAGCCTACGAGCAGTACTTC	CVSSMTDTAYEQYF
TRBV4-1	-	TRBJ2-5	-	TGCACCAGCTGCCGTGGTTGGGGCGAGGAGACCCAGTACTTC	CTSCRGWGEETQYF
TRBV20-1	-	TRBJ2-1	-	TGCAGTACTAGAGAACAATTTGGACTTCTCCAGTTCTTC	CSTREQFGLLQFF
TRBV20-1	-	TRBJ2-5	once	TGCAGTGCTAGAGATTGGGGGACCACCGGGAAAGAGACCCAGTACTTC	CSARDWGTTGKETQYF
TRBV11-2	TRBD2	TRBJ2-7	-	TGTGCCAGCAGCCCCCGGACTAGCGGAAGGACATTGTGGGATCAGTACTTC	CASSPRTSGRTLWDQYF
TRBV12-5	TRBD1	TRBJ1-1	-	TGTGCTAGTGCCGAAATAGACAGGGGGAGCACTGAAGCTTTCTTT	CASAEIDRGSTEAFF
TRBV12-3/TRBV12-4	TRBD2	TRBJ2-1	-	TGTGCCAGTAGTGGACTAGCGGGCCTCTTCAATGAGGAGTTCTTC	CASSGLAGLFNEEFF
TRBV10-2	-	TRBJ2-1	-	TGTGCCAGCAGTGCTAGTACGGACACTGAGCAGTTCTTC	CASSASTDTEQFF
TRBV29-1	-	TRBJ1-6	-	TGCAGCTCGGGACACACTATCTCACGCCTCCACTTT	CSSGHTISRLHF
TRBV7-2	-	TRBJ2-2	many	TGTGCCAGCAGCTTAAGTCCCGCCCTAAACACCGGGGAGCTGTTTTTT	CASSLSPALNTGELFF
TRBV11-2	TRBD2	TRBJ2-2	-	TGTGCCAACACCCTAGGGAGCGGGAAGGCCCGGGAGCTGTTCTTT	CANTLGSGKARELFF
TRBV11-2	-	TRBJ2-7	-	TGTGCCAGTAGCTTAGAGTGGGGACCGGGCGAGCAGTACTTC	CASSLEWGPGEQYF
TRBV11-2	-	TRBJ2-5	-	TGTGCCAGCAGAGGGGGTGCTCAAGAGACCCAGTACTTC	CASRGGAQETQYF
TRBV4-1	-	TRBJ2-1	-	TGCGCGAGCAGCCAAGATCAGATTAGCTTCAATGGGCAGTTCTTC	CASSQDQISFNGQFF
TRBV5-4	-	TRBJ2-5	-	TGTGCCAGCAGCTTGAGACTAGTCCACGAGACCCAGTGCTTC	CASSLRLVHETQCF
TRBV19	-	TRBJ2-5	few	TGTGCCAGTACTGCGGACCCAGGGGAGACCCAGTACTTC	CASTADPGETQYF
TRBV11-2	TRBD2	TRBJ2-5	-	TGTGCCAGCAGCCTCAGAGCCGGGACTAGCCTAGAGACCCAGTACTTC	CASSLRAGTSLETQYF
TRBV12-3/TRBV12-4	-	TRBJ2-4	-	TGTGCCAGTAGTTTACTCGGAGTCAAAAACAATCAGTACTTC	CASSLLGVKNNQYF
TRBV11-1	-	TRBJ1-2	-	TGTGCCAGCAGCTTGACAACAGGCTACTATGGCTACACCTTC	CASSLTTGYYGYTF
TRBV6-5	TRBD2	TRBJ2-3	-	TGTGACAGCAGTTACTCGCGGGAGGGTACGCAGAATTTT	CDSSYSREGTQNF
TRBV28	TRBD2	TRBJ2-3	-	TGTGCCAGCAATTTCGGGGGAGGGCCTTGTACGCAGTATTTT	CASNFGGGPCTQYF
TRBV20-1	-	TRBJ1-6	-	TGCAGTGCTAGCGGGATTGACCTTAATTCAACCCTCCACTTT	CSASGIDLNSTLHF
TRBV11-2	-	TRBJ2-7	-	TGTGCGAGCAGCTTAGTTAGTGACATCTACGAGCAGTACTTC	CASSLVSDIYEQYF
TRBV19	TRBD2	TRBJ2-1	few	TGTGCCAGTAGTATGGGACTAGCGGGGGAGCAGTTCTTC	CASSMGLAGEQFF
TRBV29-1	TRBD2	TRBJ2-1	once	TGCAGCATTGAAGACTCCCAGCGGGAGGGTTACAATGAGCAGTTCTTC	CSIEDSQREGYNEQFF
TRBV12-3/TRBV12-4	-	TRBJ1-1	-	TGTGCCAGTAGTCTCCGACGGGGGCAGAACACTGAAGCTTTCTTT	CASSLRRGQNTEAFF
TRBV6-1	-	TRBJ1-5	many	TGTGCCAGCAGTGACGCAGGGATCAATCAGCCCCAGCATTTT	CASSDAGINQPQHF
TRBV20-1	-	TRBJ1-1	many	TGCAGTGCTAGAGATGGGGGAGTGGGTGAAGCTTTCTTT	CSARDGGVGEAFF
TRBV29-1	-	TRBJ2-7	many	TGCAGCGTCGAACTAGAACGCCCGTACGAGCAGTACTTC	CSVELERPYEQYF
TRBV4-2	TRBD2	TRBJ2-3	-	TGCGCCAGCAGCCAGAGCACCGGGACTACCACAGATACGCAGTATTTT	CASSQSTGTTTDTQYF
TRBV29-1	TRBD2	TRBJ2-3	medium-sized	TGCAGCGTTGACACAGCGGGAGTAACGGATACGCAGTATTTT	CSVDTAGVTDTQYF
TRBV6-5	TRBD1	TRBJ1-4	-	TGTGCCAGCAGCCATCATAATCCAGGGGGCTCTAATGGAAAACTGCTTTTT	CASSHHNPGGSNGKLLF
TRBV6-6	TRBD2	TRBJ2-3	-	TGTGCCAGCAGTCTACTGCCATCCGGGACTAGCGAGACAGATACGCGGTATTTT	CASSLLPSGTSETDTRYF
TRBV6-6	TRBD2	TRBJ2-4	-	TGTGCCAGCAGTCACGGGGAGGGGAACTTTAGAAACATTCAGTACTTC	CASSHGEGNFRNIQYF
TRBV10-3	-	TRBJ1-1	-	TGTGCCATCAGTGAGTCGTTCAGGGAGAACACTGGAGCTTTCTTT	CAISESFRENTGAFF
TRBV10-3	TRBD1	TRBJ2-7	large	TGTGCCTCCCGGGACAGGGACTCCTACGAGCAGTACTTC	CASRDRDSYEQYF
TRBV16	-	TRBJ1-1	-	TGTGCCAGCGGCCCGTTGGACAGCCCTGACACTGAAGCTTTCTTT	CASGPLDSPDTEAFF
TRBV11-2	TRBD2	TRBJ2-3	-	TGTGCCAGCAGGTTAGTTAGCGGGAGTACCGCAGATACGCAGTATTTT	CASRLVSGSTADTQYF
TRBV5-1	-	TRBJ1-2	-	-	CTSSVAGTDYGCTF
TRBV29-1	-	TRBJ2-3	-	TGCAGCATAGGATCCCGTTCCACAGATACGCAGTATTTT	CSIGSRSTDTQYF
TRBV7-9	TRBD1	TRBJ1-1	-	TGTGCCAGCAGGCGACAGGGGAAGAACACTGAAGCTTTCTTT	CASRRQGKNTEAFF
TRBV12-3/TRBV12-4	-	TRBJ2-7	-	TGTGCCAGTCACCCGGGCCTGGGCTATGATCAGTACTTC	CASHPGLGYDQYF
TRBV14	-	TRBJ2-7	-	TGTGCTGGCAGCCAGAAGTCAGGGTATTACGAGCAGTACTTC	CAGSQKSGYYEQYF